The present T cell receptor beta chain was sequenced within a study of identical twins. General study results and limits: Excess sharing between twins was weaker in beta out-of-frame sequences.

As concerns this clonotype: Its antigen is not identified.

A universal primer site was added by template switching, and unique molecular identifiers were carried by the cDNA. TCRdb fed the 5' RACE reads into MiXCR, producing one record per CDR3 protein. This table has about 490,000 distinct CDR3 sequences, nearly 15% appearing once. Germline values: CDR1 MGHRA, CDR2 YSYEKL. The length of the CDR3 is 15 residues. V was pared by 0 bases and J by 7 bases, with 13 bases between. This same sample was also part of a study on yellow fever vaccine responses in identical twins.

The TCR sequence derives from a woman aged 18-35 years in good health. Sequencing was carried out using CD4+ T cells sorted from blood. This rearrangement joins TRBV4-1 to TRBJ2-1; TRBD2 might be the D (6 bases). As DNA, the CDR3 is TGCGCCAGCAGCCAAGAGCGGGACGTGGGGAATGAGCAGTTCTTC. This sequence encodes CASSQERDVGNEQFF.